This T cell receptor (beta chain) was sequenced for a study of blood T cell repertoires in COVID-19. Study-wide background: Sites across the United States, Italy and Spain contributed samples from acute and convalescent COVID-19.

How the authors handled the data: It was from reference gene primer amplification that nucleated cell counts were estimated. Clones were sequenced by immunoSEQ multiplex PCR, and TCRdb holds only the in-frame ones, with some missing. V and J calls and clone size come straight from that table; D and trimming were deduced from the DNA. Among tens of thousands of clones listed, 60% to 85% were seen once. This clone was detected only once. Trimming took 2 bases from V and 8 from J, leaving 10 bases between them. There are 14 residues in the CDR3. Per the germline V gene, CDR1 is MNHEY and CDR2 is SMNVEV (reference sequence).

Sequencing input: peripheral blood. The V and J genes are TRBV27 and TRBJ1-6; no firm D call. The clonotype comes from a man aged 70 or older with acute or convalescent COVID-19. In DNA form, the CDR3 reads TGTGCCAGCAGTTTAAGTTTGAGTTATTCACCCCTCCACTTT. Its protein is CASSLSLSYSPLHF.